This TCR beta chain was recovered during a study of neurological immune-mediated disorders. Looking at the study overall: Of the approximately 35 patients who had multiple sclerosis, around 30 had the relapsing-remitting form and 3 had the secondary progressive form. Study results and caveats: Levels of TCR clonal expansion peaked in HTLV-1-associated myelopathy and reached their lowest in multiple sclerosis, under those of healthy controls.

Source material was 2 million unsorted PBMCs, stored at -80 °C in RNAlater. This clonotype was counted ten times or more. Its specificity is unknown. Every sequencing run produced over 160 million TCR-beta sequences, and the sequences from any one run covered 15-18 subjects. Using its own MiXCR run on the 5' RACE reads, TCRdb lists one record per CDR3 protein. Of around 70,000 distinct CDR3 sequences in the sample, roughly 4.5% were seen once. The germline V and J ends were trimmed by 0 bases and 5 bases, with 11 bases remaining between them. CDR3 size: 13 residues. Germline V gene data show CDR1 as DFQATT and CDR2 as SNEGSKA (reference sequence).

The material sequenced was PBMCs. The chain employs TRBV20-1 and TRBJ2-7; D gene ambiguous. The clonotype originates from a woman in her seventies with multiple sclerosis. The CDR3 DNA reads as TGCAGTGCTAGAGAAGCCGGGCCCGACGAGCAGTACTTC. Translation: CSAREAGPDEQYF.